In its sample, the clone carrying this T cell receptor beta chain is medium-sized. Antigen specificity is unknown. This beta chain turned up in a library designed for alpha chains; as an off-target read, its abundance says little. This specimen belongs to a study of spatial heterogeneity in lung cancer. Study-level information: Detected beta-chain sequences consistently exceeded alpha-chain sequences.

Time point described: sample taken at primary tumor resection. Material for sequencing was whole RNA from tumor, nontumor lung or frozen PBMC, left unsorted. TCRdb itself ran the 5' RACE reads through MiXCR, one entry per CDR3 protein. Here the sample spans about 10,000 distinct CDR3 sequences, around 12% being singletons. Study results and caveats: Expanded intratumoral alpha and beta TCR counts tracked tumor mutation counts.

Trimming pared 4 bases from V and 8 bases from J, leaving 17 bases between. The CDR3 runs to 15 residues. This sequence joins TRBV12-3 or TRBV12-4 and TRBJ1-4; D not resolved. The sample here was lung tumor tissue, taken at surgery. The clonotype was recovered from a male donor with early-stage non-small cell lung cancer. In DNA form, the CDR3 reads TGTGCCAGCAGTTCCCCCGCGGGGATGGAGGAAAAACTGTTTTTT. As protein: CASSSPAGMEEKLFF.